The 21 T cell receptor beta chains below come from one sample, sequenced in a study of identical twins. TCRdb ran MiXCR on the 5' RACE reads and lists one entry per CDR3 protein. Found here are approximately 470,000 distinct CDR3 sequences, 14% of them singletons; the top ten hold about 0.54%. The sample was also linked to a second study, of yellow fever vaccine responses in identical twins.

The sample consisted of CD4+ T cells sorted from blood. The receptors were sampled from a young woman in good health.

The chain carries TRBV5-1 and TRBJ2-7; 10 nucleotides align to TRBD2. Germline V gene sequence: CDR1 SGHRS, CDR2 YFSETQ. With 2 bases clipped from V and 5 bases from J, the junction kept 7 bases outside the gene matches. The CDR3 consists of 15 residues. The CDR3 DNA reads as TGCGCCAGCAGCTTCGCTAGCGGGAGTGGGAACGAGCAGTACTTC. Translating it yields CASSFASGSGNEQYF.

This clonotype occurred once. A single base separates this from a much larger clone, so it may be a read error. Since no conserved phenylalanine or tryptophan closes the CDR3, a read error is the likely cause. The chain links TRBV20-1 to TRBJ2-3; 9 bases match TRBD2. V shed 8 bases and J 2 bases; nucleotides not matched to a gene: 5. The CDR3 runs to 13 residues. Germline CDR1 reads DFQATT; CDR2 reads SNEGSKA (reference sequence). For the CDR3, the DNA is TGCAGTCCGAGGACTAGCGTCACAGATACGCAGTATTTA. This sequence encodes CSPRTSVTDTQYL.

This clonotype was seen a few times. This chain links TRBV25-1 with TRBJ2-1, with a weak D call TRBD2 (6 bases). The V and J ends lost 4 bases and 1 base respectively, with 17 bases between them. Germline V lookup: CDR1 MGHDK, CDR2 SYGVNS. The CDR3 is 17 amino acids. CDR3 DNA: TGTGCCAGCAGTGGAAACCTGGGACTCGGTTCCTACAATGAGCAGTTCTTC. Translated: CASSGNLGLGSYNEQFF.

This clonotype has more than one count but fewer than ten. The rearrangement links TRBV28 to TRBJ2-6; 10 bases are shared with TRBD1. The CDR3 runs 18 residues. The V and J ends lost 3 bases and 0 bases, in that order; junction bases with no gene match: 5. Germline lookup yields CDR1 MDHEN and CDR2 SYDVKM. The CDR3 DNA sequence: TGTGCCAGCAGTTTTGTGGGACAGGGGTCCTCTGGGGCCAACGTCCTGACTTTC. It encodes CASSFVGQGSSGANVLTF.

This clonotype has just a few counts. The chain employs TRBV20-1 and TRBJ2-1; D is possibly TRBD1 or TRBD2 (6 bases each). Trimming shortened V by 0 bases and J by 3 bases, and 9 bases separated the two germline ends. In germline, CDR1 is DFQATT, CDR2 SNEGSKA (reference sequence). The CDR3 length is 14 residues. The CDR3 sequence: CSARDGGDYNEQFF. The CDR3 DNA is TGCAGTGCTAGAGACGGGGGCGACTACAATGAGCAGTTCTTC.

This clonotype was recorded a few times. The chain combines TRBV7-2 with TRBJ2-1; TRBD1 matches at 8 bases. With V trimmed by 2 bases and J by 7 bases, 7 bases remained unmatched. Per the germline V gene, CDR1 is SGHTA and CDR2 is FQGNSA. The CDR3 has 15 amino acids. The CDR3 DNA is TGTGCCAGCAGCTTACGCGACAGGGGTCATAATGAGCAGTTCTTC. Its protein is CASSLRDRGHNEQFF.

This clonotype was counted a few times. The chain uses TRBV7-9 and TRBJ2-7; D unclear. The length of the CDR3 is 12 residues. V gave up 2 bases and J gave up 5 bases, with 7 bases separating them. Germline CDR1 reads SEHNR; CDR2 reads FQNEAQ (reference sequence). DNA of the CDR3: TGTGCCAGCAGCTTATATGTCCACGAGCAGTACTTC. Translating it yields CASSLYVHEQYF.

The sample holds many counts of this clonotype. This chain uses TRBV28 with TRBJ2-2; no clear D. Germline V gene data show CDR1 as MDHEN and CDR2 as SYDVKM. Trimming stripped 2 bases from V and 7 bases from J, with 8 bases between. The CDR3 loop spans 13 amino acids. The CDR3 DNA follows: TGTGCCAGCAGTTTAGGGTCCTTCGGGGAGCTGTTTTTT. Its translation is CASSLGSFGELFF.

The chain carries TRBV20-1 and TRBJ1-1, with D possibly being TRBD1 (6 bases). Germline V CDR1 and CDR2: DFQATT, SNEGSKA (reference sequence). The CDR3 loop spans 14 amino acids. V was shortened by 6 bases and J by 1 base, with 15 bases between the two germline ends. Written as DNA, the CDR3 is TGCAGTGCGCTAGGAACGACAGGGAACACTGAAGCTTTCTTT. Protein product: CSALGTTGNTEAFF.

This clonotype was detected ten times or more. CDR3 DNA: TGCAGTGCTAGAGCCGCGGGTGACGAGCAGTACTTC. Protein sequence: CSARAAGDEQYF. The chain links TRBV20-1 to TRBJ2-7; possibly TRBD2 for D (5 bases). The germline V gene has CDR1 DFQATT and CDR2 SNEGSKA (reference sequence). Deletions cut 1 base from V and 5 bases from J, with 9 bases between. The CDR3 contains 12 residues.

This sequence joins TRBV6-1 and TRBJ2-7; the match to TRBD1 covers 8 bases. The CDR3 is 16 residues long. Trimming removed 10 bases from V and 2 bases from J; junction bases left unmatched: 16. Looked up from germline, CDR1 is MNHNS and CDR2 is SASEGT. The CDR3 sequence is CATLGHRGANPYEQYF. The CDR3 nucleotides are TGTGCCACCTTAGGCCACAGGGGGGCCAATCCCTACGAGCAGTACTTC.

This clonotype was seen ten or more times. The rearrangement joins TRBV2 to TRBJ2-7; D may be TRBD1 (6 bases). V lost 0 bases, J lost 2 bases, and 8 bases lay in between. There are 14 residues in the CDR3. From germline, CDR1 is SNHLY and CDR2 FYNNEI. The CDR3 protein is CASSEARGTYEQYF. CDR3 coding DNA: TGTGCCAGCAGTGAAGCGAGGGGGACCTACGAGCAGTACTTC.

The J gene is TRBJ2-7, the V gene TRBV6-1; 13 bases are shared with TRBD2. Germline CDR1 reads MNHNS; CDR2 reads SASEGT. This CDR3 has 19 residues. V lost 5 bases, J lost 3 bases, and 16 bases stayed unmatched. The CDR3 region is CASSQAYGLAGALSYEQYF. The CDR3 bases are TGTGCCAGCAGTCAGGCCTACGGACTAGCGGGAGCTCTTAGCTACGAGCAGTACTTC.

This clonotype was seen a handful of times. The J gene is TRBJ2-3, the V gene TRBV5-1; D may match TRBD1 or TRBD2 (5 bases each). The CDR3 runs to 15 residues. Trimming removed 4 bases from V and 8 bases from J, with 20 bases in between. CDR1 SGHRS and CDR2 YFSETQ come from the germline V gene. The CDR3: CASSQSGETQGTQYF. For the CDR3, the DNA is TGCGCCAGCAGCCAGTCCGGGGAAACCCAGGGTACGCAGTATTTT. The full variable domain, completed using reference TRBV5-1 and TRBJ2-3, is KAGVTQTPRYLIKTRGQQVTLSCSPISGHRSVSWYQQTPGQGLQFLFEYFSETQRNKGNFPGRFSGRQFSNSRSEMNVSTLELGDSALYLCASSQSGETQGTQYFGPGTRLTVL.

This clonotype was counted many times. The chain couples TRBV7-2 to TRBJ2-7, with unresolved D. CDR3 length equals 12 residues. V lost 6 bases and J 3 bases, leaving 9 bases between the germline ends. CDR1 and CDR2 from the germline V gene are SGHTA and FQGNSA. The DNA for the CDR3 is TGTGCCAGCAGTTTGGGTTTCTACGAGCAGTACTTC. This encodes CASSLGFYEQYF.

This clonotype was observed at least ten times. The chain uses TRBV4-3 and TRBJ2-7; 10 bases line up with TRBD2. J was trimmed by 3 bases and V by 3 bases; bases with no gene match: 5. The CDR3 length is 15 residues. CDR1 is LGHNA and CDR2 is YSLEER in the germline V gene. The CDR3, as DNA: TGCGCCAGCAGCCAGGTTGCTAGCGGGAGCTACGAGCAGTACTTC. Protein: CASSQVASGSYEQYF.

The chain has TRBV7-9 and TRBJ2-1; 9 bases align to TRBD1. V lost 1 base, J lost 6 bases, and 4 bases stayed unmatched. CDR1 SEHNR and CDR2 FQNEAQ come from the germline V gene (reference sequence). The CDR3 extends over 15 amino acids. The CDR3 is CASSLGDRAANEQFF. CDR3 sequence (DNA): TGTGCCAGCAGCTTAGGGGACAGGGCGGCCAATGAGCAGTTCTTC. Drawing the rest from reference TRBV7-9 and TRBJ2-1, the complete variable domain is DTGVSQNPRHKITKRGQNVTFRCDPISEHNRLYWYRQTLGQGPEFLTYFQNEAQLEKSRLLSDRFSAERPKGSFSTLEIQRTEQGDSAMYLCASSLGDRAANEQFFGPGTRLTVL.

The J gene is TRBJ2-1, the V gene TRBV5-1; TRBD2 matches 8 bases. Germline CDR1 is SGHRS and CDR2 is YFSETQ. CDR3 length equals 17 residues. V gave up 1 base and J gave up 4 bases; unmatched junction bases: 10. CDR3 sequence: CASSLTGLVASYNEQFF. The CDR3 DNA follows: TGCGCCAGCAGCTTGACGGGACTAGTCGCTTCTTACAATGAGCAGTTCTTC.

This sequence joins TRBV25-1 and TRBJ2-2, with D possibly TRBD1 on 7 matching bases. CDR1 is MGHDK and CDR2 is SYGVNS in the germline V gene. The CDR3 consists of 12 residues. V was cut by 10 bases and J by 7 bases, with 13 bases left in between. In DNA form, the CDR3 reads TGTGCCACAGGGGGGCCGGTCGGGGAGCTGTTTTTT. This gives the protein CATGGPVGELFF. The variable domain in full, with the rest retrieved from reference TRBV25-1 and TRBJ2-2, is EADIYQTPRYLVIGTGKKITLECSQTMGHDKMYWYQQDPGMELHLIHYSYGVNSTEKGDLSSESTVSRIRTEHFPLTLESARPSHTSQYLCATGGPVGELFFGEGSRLTVL.

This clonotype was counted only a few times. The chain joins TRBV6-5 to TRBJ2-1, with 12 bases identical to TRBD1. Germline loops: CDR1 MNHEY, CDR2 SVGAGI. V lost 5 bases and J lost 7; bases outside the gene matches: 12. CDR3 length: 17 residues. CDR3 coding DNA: TGTGCCAGCAGTCACGACCGGAGGGACAGGGGGCAGAATGAGCAGTTCTTC. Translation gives CASSHDRRDRGQNEQFF.

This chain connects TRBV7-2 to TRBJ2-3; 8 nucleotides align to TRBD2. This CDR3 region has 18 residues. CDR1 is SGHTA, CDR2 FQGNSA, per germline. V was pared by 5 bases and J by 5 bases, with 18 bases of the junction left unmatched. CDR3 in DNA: TGTGCCAGCAGCCTAACGACCCGAGGACTAGCCGGGGGAGATACGCAGTATTTT. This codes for CASSLTTRGLAGGDTQYF.